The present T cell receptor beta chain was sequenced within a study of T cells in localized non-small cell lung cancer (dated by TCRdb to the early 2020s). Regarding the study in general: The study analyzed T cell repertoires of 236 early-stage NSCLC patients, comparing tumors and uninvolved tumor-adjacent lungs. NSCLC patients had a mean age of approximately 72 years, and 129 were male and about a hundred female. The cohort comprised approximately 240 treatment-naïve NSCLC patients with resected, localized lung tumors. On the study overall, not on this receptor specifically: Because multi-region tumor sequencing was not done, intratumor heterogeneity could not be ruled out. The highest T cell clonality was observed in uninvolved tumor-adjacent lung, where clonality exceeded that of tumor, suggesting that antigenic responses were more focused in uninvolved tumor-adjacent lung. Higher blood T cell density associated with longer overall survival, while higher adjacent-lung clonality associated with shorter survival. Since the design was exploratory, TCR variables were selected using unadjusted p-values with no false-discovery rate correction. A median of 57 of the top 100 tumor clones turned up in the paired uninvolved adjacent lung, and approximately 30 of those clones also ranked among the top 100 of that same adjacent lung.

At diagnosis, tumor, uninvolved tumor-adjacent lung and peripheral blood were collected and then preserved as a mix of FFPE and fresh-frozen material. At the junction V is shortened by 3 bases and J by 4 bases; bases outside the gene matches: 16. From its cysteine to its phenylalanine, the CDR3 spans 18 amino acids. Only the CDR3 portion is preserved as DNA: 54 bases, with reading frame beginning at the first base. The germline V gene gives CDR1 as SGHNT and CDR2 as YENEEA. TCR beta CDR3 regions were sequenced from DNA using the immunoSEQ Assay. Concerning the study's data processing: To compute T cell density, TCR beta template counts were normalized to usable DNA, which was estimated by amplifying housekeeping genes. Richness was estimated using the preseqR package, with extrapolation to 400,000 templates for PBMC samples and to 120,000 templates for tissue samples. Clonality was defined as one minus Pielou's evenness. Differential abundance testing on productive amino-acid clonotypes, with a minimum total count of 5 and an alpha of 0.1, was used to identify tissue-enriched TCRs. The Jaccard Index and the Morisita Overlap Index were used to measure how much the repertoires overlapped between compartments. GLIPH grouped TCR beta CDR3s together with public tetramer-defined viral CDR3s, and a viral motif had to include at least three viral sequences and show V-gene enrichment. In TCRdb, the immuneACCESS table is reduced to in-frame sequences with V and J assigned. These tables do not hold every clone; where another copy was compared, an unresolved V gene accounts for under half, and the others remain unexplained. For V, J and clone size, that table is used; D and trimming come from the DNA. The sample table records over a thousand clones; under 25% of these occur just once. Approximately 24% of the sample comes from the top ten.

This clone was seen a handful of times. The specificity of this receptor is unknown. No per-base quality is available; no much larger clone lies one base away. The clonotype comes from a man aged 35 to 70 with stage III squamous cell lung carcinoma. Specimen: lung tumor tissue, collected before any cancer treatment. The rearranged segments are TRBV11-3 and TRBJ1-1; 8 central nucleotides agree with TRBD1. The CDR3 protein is CASSFSPVTTGASTEAFF. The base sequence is TGTGCCAGCAGCTTTAGTCCGGTGACGACAGGGGCTAGCACTGAAGCTTTCTTT.